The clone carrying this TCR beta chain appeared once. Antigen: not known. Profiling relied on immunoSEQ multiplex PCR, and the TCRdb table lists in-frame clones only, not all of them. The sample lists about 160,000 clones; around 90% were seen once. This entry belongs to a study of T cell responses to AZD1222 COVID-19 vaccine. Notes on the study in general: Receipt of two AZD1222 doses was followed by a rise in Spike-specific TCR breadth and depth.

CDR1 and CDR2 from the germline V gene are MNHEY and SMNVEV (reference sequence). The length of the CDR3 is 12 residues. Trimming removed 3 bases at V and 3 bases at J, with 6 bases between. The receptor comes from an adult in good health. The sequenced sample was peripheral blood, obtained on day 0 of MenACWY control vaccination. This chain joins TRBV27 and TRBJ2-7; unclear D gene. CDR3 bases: TGTGCCAGCAGTTTTGGGATCTACGAGCAGTACTTC. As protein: CASSFGIYEQYF.